This record concerns one T cell receptor beta chain sequence. The antigen remains undetermined. Germline V gene data show CDR1 as SGHTA and CDR2 as FQGNSA. V was clipped by 3 bases and J by 7 bases, with 10 bases between them. The CDR3 runs to 12 residues. This sample is drawn from a study of graft-versus-host responses after intestinal transplantation. At the level of the study: Recipients received multivisceral, liver-intestinal, or isolated intestinal transplants.

Some clones are missing from TCRdb's copy, which holds only in-frame ones; the method was immunoSEQ multiplex PCR. The sample yields some 130,000 clones, around 95% seen once. This chain uses TRBV7-2 with TRBJ2-7; the D is unclear. The source was unstimulated CD8+ T cells sorted from spleen or lymph node cells, collected before intestinal transplant. The receptor's source is a human donor who received an intestinal transplant. The CDR3 is CASSFGLREQYF. As DNA, the CDR3 is TGTGCCAGCAGCTTTGGGTTACGAGAGCAGTACTTC.